This T cell receptor (beta chain) is drawn from a study of T cell repertoires in cytomegalovirus infection (dated 2019 in TCRdb). Background for the entire study: Donor HLA type was relevant to the analysis, as public TCR beta signatures indicated carriage of CMV infection together with the matching HLA type.

This clonotype came up a few times. Its antigen remains undetermined. No base quality values were provided; no much bigger clone lies one nucleotide off. Paper-wide results and their limitations: In both this cohort and an independent cohort of 350 or so donors, the cumulative frequency of public TCR beta family members distinguished carriers of CMV infection plus the relevant HLA type. The ex vivo response was dominated by HLA-C-restricted CMV-specific TCR beta clonotypes, and the single most frequent clonotype in two of eight donors was supplied by these HLA-C-restricted clonotypes.

From the cysteine up to the phenylalanine, the CDR3 has a length of 15 residues. Only the CDR3 DNA is retained, 45 bases long and in frame from the first base. The V end loses 1 base and the J end loses 2 bases, and a stretch of 9 bases separates them. CDR1 and CDR2 were assigned from the germline V gene as LGHNA and YSLEER. Sequenced on an Illumina HiSeq 1500. TCRdb ran its own pipeline on the public reads, namely fastp trimming at Q25 and MiXCR clone calling, and kept in-frame beta chains. Each entry is one CDR3 protein sequence, shown with its most common DNA and genes. The sample table records about 200,000 distinct CDR3 sequences; less than 9.5% of these occur just once. The top ten clones comprise approximately 4.3% of the sample.

Sequences were obtained from PBMCs. This clonotype was obtained from a human donor in good health (CMV status not recorded). Some clones in this sample may be carry-over from other donors' samples. Rearrangement joined TRBV4-3 to TRBJ2-1, with an unclear D gene assignment. This receptor carries the CDR3 CASSQGSTTYNEQFF. The nucleotides are TGCGCCAGCAGCCAAGGTAGTACGACCTACAATGAGCAGTTCTTC.